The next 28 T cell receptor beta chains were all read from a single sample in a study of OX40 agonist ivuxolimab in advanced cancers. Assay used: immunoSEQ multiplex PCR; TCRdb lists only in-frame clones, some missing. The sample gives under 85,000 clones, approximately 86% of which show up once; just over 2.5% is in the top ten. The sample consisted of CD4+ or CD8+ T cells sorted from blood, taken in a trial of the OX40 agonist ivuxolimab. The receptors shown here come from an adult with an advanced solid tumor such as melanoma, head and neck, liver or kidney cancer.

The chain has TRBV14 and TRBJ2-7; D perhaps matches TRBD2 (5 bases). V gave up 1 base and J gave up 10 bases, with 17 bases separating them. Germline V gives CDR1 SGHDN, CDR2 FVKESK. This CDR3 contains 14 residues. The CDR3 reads CASSQVAGGTLQYF. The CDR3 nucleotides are TGTGCCAGCAGCCAAGTTGCGGGTGGAACGCTTCAGTACTTC.

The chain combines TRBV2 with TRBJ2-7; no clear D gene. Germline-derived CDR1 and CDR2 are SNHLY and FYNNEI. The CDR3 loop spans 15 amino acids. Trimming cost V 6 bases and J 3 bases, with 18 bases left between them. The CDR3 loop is CASRKSYPTNYEQYF. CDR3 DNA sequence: TGTGCCAGCAGGAAGTCCTACCCGACCAACTACGAGCAGTACTTC.

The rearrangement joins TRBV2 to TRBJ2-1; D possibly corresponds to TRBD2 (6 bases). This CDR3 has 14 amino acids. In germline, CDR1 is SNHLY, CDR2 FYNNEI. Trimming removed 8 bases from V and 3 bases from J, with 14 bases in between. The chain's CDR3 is CASGALSGYNEQFF. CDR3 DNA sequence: TGTGCCAGCGGGGCCCTTAGCGGCTACAATGAGCAGTTCTTC.

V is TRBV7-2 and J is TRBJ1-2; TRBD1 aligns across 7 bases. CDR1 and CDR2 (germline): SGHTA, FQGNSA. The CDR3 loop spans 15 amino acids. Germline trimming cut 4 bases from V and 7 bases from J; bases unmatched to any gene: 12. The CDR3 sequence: CASSSSEGAIRGYTF. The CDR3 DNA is TGTGCCAGCAGCTCATCTGAGGGGGCGATTCGTGGCTACACCTTC.

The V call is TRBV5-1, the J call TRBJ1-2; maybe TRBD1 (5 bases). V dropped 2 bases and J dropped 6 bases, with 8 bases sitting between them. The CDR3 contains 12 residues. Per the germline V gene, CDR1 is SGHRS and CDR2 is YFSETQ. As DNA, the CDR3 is TGCGCCAGCAGCTTCCAGGGCGATGGCTACACCTTC. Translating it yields CASSFQGDGYTF.

The CDR3 spells CASSLMGGSVGGDNEQFF. CDR3 coding DNA: TGTGCCAGCAGCTTAATGGGAGGGTCGGTAGGAGGGGACAATGAGCAGTTCTTC. The chain has TRBV13 and TRBJ2-1, with 7 nucleotides matching TRBD2. V shed 2 bases, J shed 5 bases, and the junction held 15 bases outside the gene matches. Looked up from germline, CDR1 is PRHDT and CDR2 is FYEKMQ (reference sequence). The CDR3 consists of 18 residues.

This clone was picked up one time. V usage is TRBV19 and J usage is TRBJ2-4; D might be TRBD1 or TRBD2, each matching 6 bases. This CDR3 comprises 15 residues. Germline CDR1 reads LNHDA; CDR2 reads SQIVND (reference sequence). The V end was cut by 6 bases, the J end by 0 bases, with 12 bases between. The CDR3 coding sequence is TGTGCCAGTAGGAAACAGGGACTAGCCAAAAACATTCAGTACTTC. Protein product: CASRKQGLAKNIQYF.

The DNA of the CDR3 is TGTGCCAGCTCACCACCGAGCCAGGGGAGGGATACGCAGTATTTT. It codes for CASSPPSQGRDTQYF. V is TRBV18 and J is TRBJ2-3; D might be TRBD1 or TRBD2, each matching 6 bases. The V end was cut by 0 bases, the J end by 6 bases, with 13 bases between. This CDR3 has 15 amino acids. Germline V gene sequence: CDR1 KGHSH, CDR2 LQKENI.

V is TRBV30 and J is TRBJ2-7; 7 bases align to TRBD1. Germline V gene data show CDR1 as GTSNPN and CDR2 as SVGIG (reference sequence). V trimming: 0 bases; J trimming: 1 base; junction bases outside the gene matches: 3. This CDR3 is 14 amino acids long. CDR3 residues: CAWSVWGQSYEQYF. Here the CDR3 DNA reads TGTGCCTGGAGTGTGTGGGGACAGTCCTACGAGCAGTACTTC. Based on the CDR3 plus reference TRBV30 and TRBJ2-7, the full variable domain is SQTIHQWPATLVQPVGSPLSLECTVEGTSNPNLYWYRQAAGRGLQLLFYSVGIGQISSEVPQNLSASRPQDRQFILSSKKLLLSDSGFYLCAWSVWGQSYEQYFGPGTRLTVT.

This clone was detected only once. The chain's CDR3 is CASIQRGGPGELFF. The CDR3 DNA reads as TGTGCCAGCATCCAGCGGGGGGGCCCCGGGGAGCTGTTTTTT. The chain uses TRBV6-1 and TRBJ2-2; 10 bases are a match to TRBD2. V dropped 7 bases and J dropped 6; count of bases not matched to a gene: 5. The CDR3 contains 14 residues. Per the germline V gene, CDR1 is MNHNS and CDR2 is SASEGT.

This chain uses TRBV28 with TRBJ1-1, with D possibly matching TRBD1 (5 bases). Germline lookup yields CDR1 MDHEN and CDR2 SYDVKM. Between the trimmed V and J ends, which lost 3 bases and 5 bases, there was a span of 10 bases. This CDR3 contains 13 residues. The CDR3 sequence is CASSLITGTEAFF. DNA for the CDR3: TGTGCCAGCAGTTTGATCACAGGTACTGAAGCTTTCTTT.

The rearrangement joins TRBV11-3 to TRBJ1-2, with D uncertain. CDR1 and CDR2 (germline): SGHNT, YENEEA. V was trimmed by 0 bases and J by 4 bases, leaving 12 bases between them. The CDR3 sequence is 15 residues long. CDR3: CASSLETRFRYGYTF. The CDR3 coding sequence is TGTGCCAGCAGCTTAGAAACCCGGTTCCGCTATGGCTACACCTTC.

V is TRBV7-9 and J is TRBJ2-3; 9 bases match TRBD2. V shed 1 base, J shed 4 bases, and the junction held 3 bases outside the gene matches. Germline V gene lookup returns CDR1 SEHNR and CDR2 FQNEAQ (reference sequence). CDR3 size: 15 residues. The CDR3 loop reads CASSLVAGVPDTQYF. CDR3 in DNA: TGTGCCAGCAGCTTAGTAGCGGGGGTGCCAGATACGCAGTATTTT.

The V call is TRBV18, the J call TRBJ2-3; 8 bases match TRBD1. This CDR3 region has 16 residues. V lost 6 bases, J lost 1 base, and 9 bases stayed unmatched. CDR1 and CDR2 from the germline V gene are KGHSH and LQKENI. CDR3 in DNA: TGTGCCAGCTCGTCCATCGGACAGGGCGGCACAGATACGCAGTATTTT. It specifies CASSSIGQGGTDTQYF. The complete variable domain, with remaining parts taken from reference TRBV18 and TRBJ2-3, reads NAGVMQNPRHLVRRRGQEARLRCSPMKGHSHVYWYRQLPEEGLKFMVYLQKENIIDESGMPKERFSAEFPKEGPSILRIQQVVRGDSAAYFCASSSIGQGGTDTQYFGPGTRLTVL.

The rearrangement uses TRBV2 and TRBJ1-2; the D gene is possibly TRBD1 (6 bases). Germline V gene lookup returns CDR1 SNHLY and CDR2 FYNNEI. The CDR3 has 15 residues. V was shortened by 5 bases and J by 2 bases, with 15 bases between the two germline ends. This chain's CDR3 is CASSTRGTTNYGYTF. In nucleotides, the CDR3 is TGTGCCAGCAGTACTAGGGGGACCACAAACTATGGCTACACCTTC.

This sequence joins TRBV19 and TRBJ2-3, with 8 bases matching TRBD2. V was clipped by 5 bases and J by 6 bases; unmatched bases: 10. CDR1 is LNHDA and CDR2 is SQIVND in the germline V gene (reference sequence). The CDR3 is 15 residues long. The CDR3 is CASSHRGSGGDTQYF. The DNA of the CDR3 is TGTGCCAGTAGTCACCGAGGAAGCGGGGGCGATACGCAGTATTTT.

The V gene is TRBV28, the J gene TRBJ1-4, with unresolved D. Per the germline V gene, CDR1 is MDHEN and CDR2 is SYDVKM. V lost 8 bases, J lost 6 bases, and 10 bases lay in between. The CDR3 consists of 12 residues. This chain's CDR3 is CASGVDDEKLFF. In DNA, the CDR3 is TGTGCCAGCGGGGTAGATGATGAAAAACTGTTTTTT.

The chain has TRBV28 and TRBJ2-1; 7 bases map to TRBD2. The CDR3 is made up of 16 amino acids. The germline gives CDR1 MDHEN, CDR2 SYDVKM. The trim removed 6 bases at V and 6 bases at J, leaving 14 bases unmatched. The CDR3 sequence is CASRFLGLAEPNEQFF. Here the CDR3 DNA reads TGTGCCAGCAGATTTCTAGGGCTAGCGGAACCCAATGAGCAGTTCTTC.

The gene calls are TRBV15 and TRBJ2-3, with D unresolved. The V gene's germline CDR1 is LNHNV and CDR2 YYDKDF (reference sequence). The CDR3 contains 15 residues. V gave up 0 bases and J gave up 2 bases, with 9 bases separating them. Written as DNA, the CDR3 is TGTGCCACCAGCAGAGATTACCAGGTCACAGATACGCAGTATTTT. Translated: CATSRDYQVTDTQYF.

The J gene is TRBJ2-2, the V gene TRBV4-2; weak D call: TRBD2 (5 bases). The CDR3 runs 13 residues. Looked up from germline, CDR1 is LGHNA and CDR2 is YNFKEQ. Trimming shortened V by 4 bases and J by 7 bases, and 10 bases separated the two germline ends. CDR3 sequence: CASSLTGDGELFF. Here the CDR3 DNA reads TGTGCCAGCAGCCTCACCGGGGACGGGGAGCTGTTTTTT.

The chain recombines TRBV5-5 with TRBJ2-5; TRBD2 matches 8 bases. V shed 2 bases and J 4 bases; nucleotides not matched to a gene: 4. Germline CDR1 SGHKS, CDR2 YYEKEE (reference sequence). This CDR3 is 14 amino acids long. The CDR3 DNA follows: TGTGCCAGCAGCTTCGGGGGGGCCGGAGAGACCCAGTACTTC. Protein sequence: CASSFGGAGETQYF.

The CDR3 DNA reads TGTGCCAGTTTGCCGCTGGGACAGGGAGGCACAGATACGCAGTATTTT. Amino acid sequence: CASLPLGQGGTDTQYF. The chain couples TRBV2 to TRBJ2-3; TRBD1 aligns across 9 bases. Unmatched junction bases numbered 11, after V lost 9 bases and J lost 1 base. Germline V gene lookup returns CDR1 SNHLY and CDR2 FYNNEI. This CDR3 region has 16 residues.

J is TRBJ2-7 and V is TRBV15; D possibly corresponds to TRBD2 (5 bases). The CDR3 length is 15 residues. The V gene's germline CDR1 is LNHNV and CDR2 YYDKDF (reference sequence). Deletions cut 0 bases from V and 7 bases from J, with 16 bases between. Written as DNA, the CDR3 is TGTGCCACCAGCAGAGATGCGGCTAGCTCGGGAGAGCAGTACGTC. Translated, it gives CATSRDAASSGEQYV.

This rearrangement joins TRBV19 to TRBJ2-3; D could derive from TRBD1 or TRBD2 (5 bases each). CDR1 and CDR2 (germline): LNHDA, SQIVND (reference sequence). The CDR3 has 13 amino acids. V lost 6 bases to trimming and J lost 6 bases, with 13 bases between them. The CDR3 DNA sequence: TGTGCCAGTAGCCCCCGGTGGGGGGATACGCAGTATTTT. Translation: CASSPRWGDTQYF.

The CDR3 region has the DNA TGTGCCAGCAGTTTTCCGGGGGGGGAAGAGACCCAGTACTTC. Translated, it gives CASSFPGGEETQYF. The chain joins TRBV28 to TRBJ2-5, with 8 bases lining up with TRBD2. Germline CDR1 reads MDHEN; CDR2 reads SYDVKM. V shed 3 bases and J 3 bases; nucleotides not matched to a gene: 3. The CDR3 sequence is 14 residues long.

CDR3 sequence: CASSAGGSLEKLFF. CDR3 in DNA: TGTGCCAGCAGCGCCGGAGGCTCACTAGAAAAACTGTTTTTT. The chain couples TRBV5-4 to TRBJ1-4, with D unclear. This CDR3 spans 14 amino acids. Germline-derived CDR1 and CDR2 are SGHNT and YYREEE (reference sequence). Trimming removed 4 bases from V and 8 bases from J, with 15 bases in between.

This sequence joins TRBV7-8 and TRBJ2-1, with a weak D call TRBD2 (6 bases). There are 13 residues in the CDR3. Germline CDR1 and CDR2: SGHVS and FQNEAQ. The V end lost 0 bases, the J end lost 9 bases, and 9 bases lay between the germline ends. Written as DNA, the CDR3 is TGTGCCAGCAGCTTAGCGGCGGGGAGTGAGCAGTTCTTC. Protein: CASSLAAGSEQFF.

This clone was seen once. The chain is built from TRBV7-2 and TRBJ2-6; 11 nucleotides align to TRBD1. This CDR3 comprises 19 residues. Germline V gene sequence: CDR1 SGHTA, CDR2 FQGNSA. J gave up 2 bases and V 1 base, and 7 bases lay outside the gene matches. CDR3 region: CASSLVVGTGGTGANVLTF. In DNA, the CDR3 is TGTGCCAGCAGCTTAGTGGTCGGGACAGGGGGTACTGGGGCCAACGTCCTGACTTTC.